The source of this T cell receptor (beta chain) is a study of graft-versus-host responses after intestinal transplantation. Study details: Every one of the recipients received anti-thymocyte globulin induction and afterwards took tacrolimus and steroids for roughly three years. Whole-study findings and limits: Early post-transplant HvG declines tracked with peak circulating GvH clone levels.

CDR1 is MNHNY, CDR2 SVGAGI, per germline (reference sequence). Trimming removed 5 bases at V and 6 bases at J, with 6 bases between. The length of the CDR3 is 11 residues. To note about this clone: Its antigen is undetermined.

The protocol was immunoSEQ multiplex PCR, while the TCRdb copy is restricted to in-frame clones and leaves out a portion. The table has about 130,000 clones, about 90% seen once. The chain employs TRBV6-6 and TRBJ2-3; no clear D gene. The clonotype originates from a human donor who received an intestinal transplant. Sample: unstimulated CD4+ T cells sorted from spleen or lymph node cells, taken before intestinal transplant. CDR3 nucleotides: TGTGCCAGCAGTCTGAGGGATACGCAGTATTTT. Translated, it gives CASSLRDTQYF.